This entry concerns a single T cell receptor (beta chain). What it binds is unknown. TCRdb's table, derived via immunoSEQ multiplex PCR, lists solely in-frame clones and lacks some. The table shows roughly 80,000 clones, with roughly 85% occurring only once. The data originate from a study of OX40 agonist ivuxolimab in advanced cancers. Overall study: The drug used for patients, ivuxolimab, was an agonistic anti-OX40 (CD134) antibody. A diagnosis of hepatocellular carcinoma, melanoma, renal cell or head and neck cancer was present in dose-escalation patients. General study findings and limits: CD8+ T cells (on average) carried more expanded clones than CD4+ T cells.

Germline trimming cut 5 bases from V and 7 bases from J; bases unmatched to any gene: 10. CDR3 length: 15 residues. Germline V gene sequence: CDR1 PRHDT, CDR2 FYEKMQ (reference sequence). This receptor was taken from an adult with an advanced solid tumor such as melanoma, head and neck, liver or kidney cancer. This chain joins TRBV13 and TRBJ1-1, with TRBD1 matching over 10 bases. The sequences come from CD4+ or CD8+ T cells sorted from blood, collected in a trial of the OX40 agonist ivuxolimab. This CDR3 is CASSRGDRGIVEAFF. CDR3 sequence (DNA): TGTGCCAGCAGCAGAGGGGACAGGGGTATAGTTGAAGCTTTCTTT.